The clone carrying this T cell receptor (beta chain) was recorded once. In germline, CDR1 is MDHEN, CDR2 SYDVKM. Germline trimming cut 7 bases from V and 8 bases from J; bases unmatched to any gene: 6. There are 14 residues in the CDR3. The data were obtained in a study of blood T cell repertoires in COVID-19. Looking at the study overall: T cells, B-cell-depleted T cells, or PBMCs provided the cDNA or gDNA that served as material.

Measured with immunoSEQ multiplex PCR; TCRdb has only the in-frame clones, and not every one. The data show around 63,000 clones, less than 85% seen once. The receptor was isolated from a woman between 45 and 60 years old with active or convalescent COVID-19. This sequence joins TRBV28 and TRBJ2-1; 12 bases align to TRBD2. Sample: peripheral blood. The CDR3 here is CASTLAGGYYEQFF. In DNA form, the CDR3 reads TGTGCCAGCACCCTAGCGGGAGGGTATTATGAGCAGTTCTTC.